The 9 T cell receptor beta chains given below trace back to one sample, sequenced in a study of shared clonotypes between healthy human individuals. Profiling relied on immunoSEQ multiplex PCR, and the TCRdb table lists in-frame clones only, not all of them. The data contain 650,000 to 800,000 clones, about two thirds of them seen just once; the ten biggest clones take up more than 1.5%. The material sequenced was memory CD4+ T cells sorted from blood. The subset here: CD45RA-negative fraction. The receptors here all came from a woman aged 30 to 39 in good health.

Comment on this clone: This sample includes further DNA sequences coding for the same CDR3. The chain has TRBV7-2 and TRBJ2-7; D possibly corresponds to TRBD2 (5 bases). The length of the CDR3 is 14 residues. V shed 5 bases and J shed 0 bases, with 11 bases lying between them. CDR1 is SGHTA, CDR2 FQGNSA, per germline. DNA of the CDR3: TGTGCCAGCAGCCCCCAGAGGGACTCCTACGAGCAGTACTTC. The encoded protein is CASSPQRDSYEQYF. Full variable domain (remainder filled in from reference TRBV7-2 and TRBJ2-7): GAGVSQSPSNKVTEKGKDVELRCDPISGHTALYWYRQSLGQGLEFLIYFQGNSAPDKSGLPSDRFSAERTGGSVSTLTIQRTQQEDSAVYLCASSPQRDSYEQYFGPGTRLTVT.

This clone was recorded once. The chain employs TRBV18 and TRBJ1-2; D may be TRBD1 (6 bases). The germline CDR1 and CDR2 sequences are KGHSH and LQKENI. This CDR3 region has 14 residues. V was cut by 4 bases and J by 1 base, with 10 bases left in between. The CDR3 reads CASSLDRNNYGYTF. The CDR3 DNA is TGTGCCAGCTCACTAGACAGGAATAACTATGGCTACACCTTC.

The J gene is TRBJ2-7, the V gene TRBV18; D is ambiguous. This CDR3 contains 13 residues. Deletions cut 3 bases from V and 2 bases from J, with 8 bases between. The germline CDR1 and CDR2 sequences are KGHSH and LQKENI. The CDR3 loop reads CASSPSFPYEQYF. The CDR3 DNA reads TGTGCCAGCTCACCTAGCTTTCCCTACGAGCAGTACTTC. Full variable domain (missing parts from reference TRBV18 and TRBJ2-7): NAGVMQNPRHLVRRRGQEARLRCSPMKGHSHVYWYRQLPEEGLKFMVYLQKENIIDESGMPKERFSAEFPKEGPSILRIQQVVRGDSAAYFCASSPSFPYEQYFGPGTRLTVT.

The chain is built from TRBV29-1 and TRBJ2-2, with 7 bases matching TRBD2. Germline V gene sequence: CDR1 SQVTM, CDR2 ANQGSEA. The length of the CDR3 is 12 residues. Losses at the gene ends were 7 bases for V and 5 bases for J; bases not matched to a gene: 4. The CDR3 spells CSAAGGTGELFF. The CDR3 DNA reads TGCAGCGCCGCCGGGGGGACCGGGGAGCTGTTTTTT.

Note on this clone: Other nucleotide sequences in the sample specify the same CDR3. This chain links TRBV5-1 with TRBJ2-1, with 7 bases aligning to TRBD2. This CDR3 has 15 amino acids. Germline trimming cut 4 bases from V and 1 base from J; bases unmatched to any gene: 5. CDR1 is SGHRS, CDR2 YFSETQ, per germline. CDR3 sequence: CASSEASGSYNEQFF. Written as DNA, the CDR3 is TGCGCCAGCAGCGAAGCTAGCGGATCCTACAATGAGCAGTTCTTC.

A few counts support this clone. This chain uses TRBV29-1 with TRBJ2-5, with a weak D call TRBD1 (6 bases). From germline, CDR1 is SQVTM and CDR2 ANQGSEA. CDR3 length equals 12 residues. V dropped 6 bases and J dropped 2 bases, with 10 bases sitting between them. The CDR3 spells CSVSGQQETQYF. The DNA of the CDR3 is TGCAGCGTGAGTGGACAGCAAGAGACCCAGTACTTC. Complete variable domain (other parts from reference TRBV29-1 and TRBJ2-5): SAVISQKPSRDICQRGTSLTIQCQVDSQVTMMFWYRQQPGQSLTLIATANQGSEATYESGFVIDKFPISRPNLTFSTLTVSNMSPEDSSIYLCSVSGQQETQYFGPGTRLLVL.

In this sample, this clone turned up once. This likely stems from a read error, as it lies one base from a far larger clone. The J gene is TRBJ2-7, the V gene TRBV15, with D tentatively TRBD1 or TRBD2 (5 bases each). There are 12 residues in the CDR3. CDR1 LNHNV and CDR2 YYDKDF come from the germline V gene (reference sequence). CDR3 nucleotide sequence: TGTGCCACCGGCAGAGGGGTGGGCGAGCAGTACTTC. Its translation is CATGRGVGEQYF.

As DNA, the CDR3 is TGTGCCAGCAGTTCGACAGGGTTGGCGAACACTGAAGCTTTCTTT. Translation gives CASSSTGLANTEAFF. V usage is TRBV6-1 and J usage is TRBJ1-1; TRBD1 aligns across 7 bases. The CDR3 runs 15 residues. From germline, CDR1 is MNHNS and CDR2 SASEGT. The V segment lost 5 bases and the J segment 1 base; nucleotides outside the gene matches: 7.

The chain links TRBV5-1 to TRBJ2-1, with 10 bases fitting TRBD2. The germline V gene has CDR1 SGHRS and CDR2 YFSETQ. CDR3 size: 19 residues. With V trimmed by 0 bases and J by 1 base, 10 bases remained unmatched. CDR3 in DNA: TGCGCCAGCAGCTTGGCTTGGGGAGCGGGAGGGCGGTCCTACAATGAGCAGTTCTTC. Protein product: CASSLAWGAGGRSYNEQFF.